These 16 T cell receptor beta chains originate from one sample sequenced in a study of shared clonotypes between healthy human individuals (dated by TCRdb to 2019 to 2021). The library was produced with the immunoSEQ multiplex PCR assay. The immuneACCESS repertoire file appears here via TCRdb, limited to in-frame rearrangements. These files lack a portion of the clones; in checked studies, under half of the deficit traces to unresolved V genes, and the cause of the others is not known. In this sample the table shows 2.3 million or so clones, just over 90% of which occur a single time. The ten largest clones represent about 0.39% of the sample. Sequencing input: naive CD4+ T cells from PBMCs. Explained via the paper, the cell subset or site label denotes: CD45RA+ positively selected. The receptors here all came from a man younger than 35 in good health. Some clones in this sample may be carry-over from other donors' samples.

This clone was counted a single time. The chain carries TRBV28 and TRBJ2-7, with 7 bases identical to TRBD1. The V gene's germline CDR1 is MDHEN and CDR2 SYDVKM. The junction had 6 bases not matched to a gene; V was cut back by 5 bases and J by 2 bases. CDR3 length: 14 residues. The CDR3 protein is CASSRDSFTYEQYF. The DNA of the CDR3 is TGTGCCAGCAGTCGGGACAGCTTCACCTACGAGCAGTACTTC.

This CDR3 reads CASYTAWERAAGELFF. The CDR3 DNA is TGTGCCAGCTACACCGCGTGGGAAAGGGCCGCCGGGGAGCTGTTTTTT. This chain links TRBV28 with TRBJ2-2; D is unresolved. Germline CDR1 and CDR2: MDHEN and SYDVKM. The CDR3 totals 16 residues. Trimming pared 8 bases from V and 6 bases from J, leaving 22 bases between.

V gene TRBV28 combines with J gene TRBJ2-7; D gene uncertain. Germline V gives CDR1 MDHEN, CDR2 SYDVKM. This CDR3 region has 12 residues. Trimming removed 6 bases from V and 5 bases from J, with 11 bases in between. The CDR3 protein is CASSLTYNEQYF. As DNA, the CDR3 is TGTGCCAGCAGCCTTACTTATAACGAGCAGTACTTC.

The V and J genes are TRBV15 and TRBJ2-7; a possible D gene is TRBD2 (6 bases). Germline-derived CDR1 and CDR2 are LNHNV and YYDKDF (reference sequence). V lost 1 base and J 6 bases, leaving 10 bases between the germline ends. The CDR3 totals 13 residues. The chain's CDR3 is CATSRARDREQYF. The CDR3 DNA reads as TGTGCCACCAGCAGAGCGCGGGACCGCGAGCAGTACTTC.

The chain employs TRBV11-2 and TRBJ2-4; a possible D gene is TRBD1 (6 bases). Per the germline V gene, CDR1 is SGHAT and CDR2 is FQNNGV. Trimming pared 1 base from V and 1 base from J, leaving 14 bases between. The CDR3 sequence is 17 residues long. Written as DNA, the CDR3 is TGTGCCAGCAGCTTAGGGGTAGGGGGAGAGGCCAAAAACATTCAGTACTTC. It codes for CASSLGVGGEAKNIQYF. Full variable domain (missing parts from reference TRBV11-2 and TRBJ2-4): EAGVAQSPRYKIIEKRQSVAFWCNPISGHATLYWYQQILGQGPKLLIQFQNNGVVDDSQLPKDRFSAERLKGVDSTLKIQPAKLEDSAVYLCASSLGVGGEAKNIQYFGAGTRLSVL.

The chain combines TRBV5-1 with TRBJ1-1; D unclear. There are 15 residues in the CDR3. Looked up from germline, CDR1 is SGHRS and CDR2 is YFSETQ. Trimming removed 4 bases at V and 1 base at J, with 14 bases between. CDR3 DNA: TGCGCCAGCAGCATCGGGCCCCGTGAGAACACTGAAGCTTTCTTT. This translates into CASSIGPRENTEAFF.

This chain links TRBV2 with TRBJ2-4; D not certain. CDR1 is SNHLY and CDR2 is FYNNEI in the germline V gene. The CDR3 has 11 amino acids. V dropped 7 bases and J dropped 9 bases, with 10 bases sitting between them. CDR3: CASTGSGIQYF. CDR3 nucleotides: TGTGCCAGCACCGGTTCGGGCATTCAGTACTTC. The variable domain in full, completed from reference TRBV2 and TRBJ2-4, reads EPEVTQTPSHQVTQMGQEVILRCVPISNHLYFYWYRQILGQKVEFLVSFYNNEISEKSEIFDDQFSVERPDGSNFTLKIRSTKLEDSAMYFCASTGSGIQYFGAGTRLSVL.

The chain links TRBV7-9 to TRBJ1-2; D is possibly TRBD1 (5 bases). The CDR3 extends over 15 amino acids. Trimming shortened V by 0 bases and J by 8 bases, and 16 bases separated the two germline ends. Germline lookup yields CDR1 SEHNR and CDR2 FQNEAQ (reference sequence). In DNA form, the CDR3 reads TGTGCCAGCAGCTTAGCCCCATCTCCGGGGCAGGGCTACACCTTC. Its translation: CASSLAPSPGQGYTF. The full variable domain, rest sourced from reference TRBV7-9 and TRBJ1-2, is DTGVSQNPRHKITKRGQNVTFRCDPISEHNRLYWYRQTLGQGPEFLTYFQNEAQLEKSRLLSDRFSAERPKGSFSTLEIQRTEQGDSAMYLCASSLAPSPGQGYTFGSGTRLTVV.

This clone was counted a few times. Different DNA sequences within this sample yield the same CDR3. V gene TRBV5-1 combines with J gene TRBJ1-3; TRBD1 might be the D (6 bases). Germline V gives CDR1 SGHRS, CDR2 YFSETQ. This CDR3 has 14 residues. V lost 2 bases and J 1 base, leaving 7 bases between the germline ends. The CDR3 is CASSLQGSGNTIYF. The DNA of the CDR3 is TGCGCCAGCAGCTTACAGGGTTCTGGAAACACCATATATTTT.

This chain connects TRBV7-3 to TRBJ1-2; TRBD1 is a possible D gene (6 bases). Germline lookup yields CDR1 SGHTA and CDR2 FQGTGA. The CDR3 is 13 residues long. Trimming removed 5 bases at V and 7 bases at J, with 14 bases between. CDR3 bases: TGTGCCAGCAGCCTCATGCAGGGGATTGGCTACACCTTC. Amino acids: CASSLMQGIGYTF.

This clone was observed a single time. The gene calls are TRBV6-1 and TRBJ1-5, with 9 positions matching TRBD1. The germline V gene has CDR1 MNHNS and CDR2 SASEGT. The CDR3 totals 17 residues. Losses at the gene ends were 4 bases for V and 4 bases for J; bases not matched to a gene: 11. The DNA of the CDR3 is TGTGCCAGCAGTGGAAATGCCGGGACAGGGAAAAATCAGCCCCAGCATTTT. It specifies CASSGNAGTGKNQPQHF.

This chain uses TRBV10-3 with TRBJ2-5; possibly TRBD2 for D (7 bases). Trimming took 6 bases from V and 1 from J, leaving 21 bases between them. Germline values: CDR1 ENHRY, CDR2 SYGVKD. The CDR3 has 17 residues. CDR3 bases: TGTGCCATCAGCGGTGGGGACGCGGGGGCGCTCCAAGAGACCCAGTACTTC. Amino acids: CAISGGDAGALQETQYF.

This chain links TRBV2 with TRBJ2-7, with 12 bases fitting TRBD2. This CDR3 region has 16 residues. Germline V gene sequence: CDR1 SNHLY, CDR2 FYNNEI. After removal of 5 bases from V and 5 bases from J, the junction contained 10 bases not matched to a gene. CDR3 nucleotides: TGTGCCAGCAGTATACCGACTAGCGGGAGAATCCACGAGCAGTACTTC. It is translated as CASSIPTSGRIHEQYF.

The rearrangement uses TRBV7-2 and TRBJ2-7, with D perhaps given as TRBD1 or TRBD2 (5 bases each). The CDR3 is 12 amino acids. V shed 4 bases and J shed 3 bases, with 7 bases lying between them. Per germline, CDR1 SGHTA and CDR2 FQGNSA. The CDR3 region has the DNA TGTGCCAGCAGCTGGGACGGCTACGAGCAGTACTTC. Translating gives CASSWDGYEQYF.

The gene calls are TRBV14 and TRBJ2-2; D is uncertain. The CDR3 runs 13 residues. Trimming left V 4 bases short and J 6 bases short, with 9 bases between. Per the germline V gene, CDR1 is SGHDN and CDR2 is FVKESK. CDR3 loop: CASSPPSAGELFF. For the CDR3, the DNA is TGTGCCAGCAGCCCCCCCAGCGCCGGGGAGCTGTTTTTT.

On this clone: Other DNA sequences in this specimen translate into the identical CDR3. The chain employs TRBV14 and TRBJ1-2, with D perhaps TRBD1 (6 bases). CDR1 and CDR2 from the germline V gene are SGHDN and FVKESK. The germline V and J ends were trimmed by 1 base and 5 bases, with 8 bases remaining between them. The CDR3 extends over 13 amino acids. The CDR3 loop reads CASSQGTAYGYTF. The DNA for the CDR3 is TGTGCCAGCAGCCAAGGGACAGCTTATGGCTACACCTTC. Looking up the rest from reference TRBV14 and TRBJ1-2 gives the full variable domain: EAGVTQFPSHSVIEKGQTVTLRCDPISGHDNLYWYRRVMGKEIKFLLHFVKESKQDESGMPNNRFLAERTGGTYSTLKVQPAELEDSGVYFCASSQGTAYGYTFGSGTRLTVV.